This T cell receptor (beta chain) was recovered during a study of T cell repertoires in breast cancer. Across the whole study: Samples were breast cancer tumors, lymph nodes and blood from patients, and control blood.

Blocking oligonucleotides added to a second nested PCR suppressed unpaired genes. TCRdb re-called the emulsion pairing reads through MiXCR, storing one row per CDR3 protein. The sample consists of about 40,000 distinct CDR3 sequences, 45% to 50% of them appearing once. Paired alpha-beta TCRs of CD8+ T cells were analyzed by expanded emulsion RT-PCR. This clonotype appeared a few times. Germline lookup yields CDR1 SEHNR and CDR2 FQNEAQ (reference sequence). The CDR3 extends over 13 amino acids. Trimming took 6 bases from V and 1 from J, leaving 9 bases between them. The chain is built from TRBV7-9 and TRBJ1-1; possible D gene TRBD1, 5 bases. The sample was CD8+ T cells. The TCR sequence derives from a pool of human donors with breast cancer or a healthy control (not recorded which). CDR3 coding DNA: TGTGCCAGCAGGGGGGGGAGGAACACTGAAGCTTTCTTT. This translates into CASRGGRNTEAFF.